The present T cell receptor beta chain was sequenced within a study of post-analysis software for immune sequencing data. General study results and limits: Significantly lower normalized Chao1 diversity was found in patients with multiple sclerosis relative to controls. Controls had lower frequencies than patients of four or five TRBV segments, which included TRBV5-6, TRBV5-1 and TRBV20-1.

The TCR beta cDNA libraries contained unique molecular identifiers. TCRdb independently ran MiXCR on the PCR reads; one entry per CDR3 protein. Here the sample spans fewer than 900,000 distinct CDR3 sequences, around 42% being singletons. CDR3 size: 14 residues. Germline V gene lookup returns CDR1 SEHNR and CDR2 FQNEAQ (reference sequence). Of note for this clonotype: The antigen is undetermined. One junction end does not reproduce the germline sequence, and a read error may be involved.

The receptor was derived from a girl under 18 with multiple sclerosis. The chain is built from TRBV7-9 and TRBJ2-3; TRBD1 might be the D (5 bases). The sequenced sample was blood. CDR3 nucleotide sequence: TGTGCCAGCAGCTTAGAGCTCCGCACAGGTACGCAGTATTTT. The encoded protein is CASSLELRTGTQYF.